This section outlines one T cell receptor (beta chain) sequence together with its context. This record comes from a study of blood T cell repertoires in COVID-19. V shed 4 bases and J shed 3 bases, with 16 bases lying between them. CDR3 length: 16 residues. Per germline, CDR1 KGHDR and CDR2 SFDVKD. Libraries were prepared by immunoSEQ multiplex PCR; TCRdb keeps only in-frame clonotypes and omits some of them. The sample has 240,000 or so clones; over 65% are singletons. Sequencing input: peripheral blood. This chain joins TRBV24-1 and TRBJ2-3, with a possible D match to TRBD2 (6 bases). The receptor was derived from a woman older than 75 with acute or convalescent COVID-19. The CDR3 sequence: CATSDPTSFDTDTQYF. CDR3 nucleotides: TGTGCCACCAGTGACCCGACTAGTTTTGATACAGATACGCAGTATTTT.